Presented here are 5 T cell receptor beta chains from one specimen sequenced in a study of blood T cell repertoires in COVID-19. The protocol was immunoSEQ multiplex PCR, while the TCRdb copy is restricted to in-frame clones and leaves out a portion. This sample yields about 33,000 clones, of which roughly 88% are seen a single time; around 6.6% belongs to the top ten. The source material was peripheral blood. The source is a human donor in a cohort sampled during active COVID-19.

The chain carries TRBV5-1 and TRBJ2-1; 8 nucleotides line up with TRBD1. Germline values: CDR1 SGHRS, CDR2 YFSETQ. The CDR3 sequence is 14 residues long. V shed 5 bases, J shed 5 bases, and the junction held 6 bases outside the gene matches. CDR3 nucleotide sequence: TGCGCCAGCAGTCCAGGGACAGGCAACAATGAGCAGTTCTTC. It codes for CASSPGTGNNEQFF.

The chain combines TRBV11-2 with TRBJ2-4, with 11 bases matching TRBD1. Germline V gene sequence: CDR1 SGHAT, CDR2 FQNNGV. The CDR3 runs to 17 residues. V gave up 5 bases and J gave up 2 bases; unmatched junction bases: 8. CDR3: CASSPGQGAETKNIQYF. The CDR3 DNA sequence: TGTGCCAGCAGCCCCGGACAGGGGGCGGAAACCAAAAACATTCAGTACTTC.

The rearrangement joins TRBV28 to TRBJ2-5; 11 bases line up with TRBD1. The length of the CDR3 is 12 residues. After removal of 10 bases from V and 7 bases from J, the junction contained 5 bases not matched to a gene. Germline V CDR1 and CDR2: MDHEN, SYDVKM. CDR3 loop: CATWTGGVTQYF. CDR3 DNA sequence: TGTGCCACATGGACAGGGGGCGTGACCCAGTACTTC.

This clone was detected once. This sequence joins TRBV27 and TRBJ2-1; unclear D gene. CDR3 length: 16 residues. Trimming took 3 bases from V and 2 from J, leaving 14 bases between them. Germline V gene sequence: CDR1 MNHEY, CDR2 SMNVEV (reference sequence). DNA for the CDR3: TGTGCCAGCAGTTTTGCGATCGGTAGCACCTACAATGAGCAGTTCTTC. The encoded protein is CASSFAIGSTYNEQFF.

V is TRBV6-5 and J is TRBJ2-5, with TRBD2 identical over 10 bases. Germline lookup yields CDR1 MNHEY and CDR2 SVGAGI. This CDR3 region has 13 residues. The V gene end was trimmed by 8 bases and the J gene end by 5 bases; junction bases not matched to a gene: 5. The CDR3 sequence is CASGLAVLETQYF. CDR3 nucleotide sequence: TGTGCCAGCGGACTAGCGGTGTTGGAGACCCAGTACTTC.